This T cell receptor beta chain was documented in a study of post-analysis software for immune sequencing data (dated by TCRdb to the mid-2010s). Regarding the complete study: The recorded disease courses included relapsing-remitting, secondary progressive and progressive-relapsing multiple sclerosis, and some patients had no subtype annotation. The patient repertoires were compared against fewer than twelve previously published healthy control repertoires obtained from donors aged 6 to 25 years. A subset of samples was prepared in parallel using single-end sample barcoding, then pooled and co-amplified after Illumina adapter ligation. The study at large found these results: The control group was slightly older than the multiple sclerosis patient group. Roughly 5 TRBV segments, including TRBV5-6, TRBV5-1 and TRBV20-1, were significantly more frequent in patients than controls. Direct clustering with F measure showed strong co-clustering of samples prepared in the same batch, prompting a batch-effect correction. Normalized Chao1 diversity was significantly lower in multiple sclerosis patients than controls, suggesting substantial peripheral T-cell clonal expansion.

To demonstrate the VDJtools post-analysis software, the study profiled TCR beta repertoires from the peripheral blood of about a dozen young patients with multiple sclerosis. The multiple sclerosis patients were children and adolescents ranging in age from about 6 to 16 years. On this clonotype: Which antigen it targets is not known. Base-call qualities are not available, and no considerably larger clone is one nucleotide away.

Via the germline V gene (reference sequence), CDR1 is LNHDA and CDR2 SQIVND. The CDR3 runs 15 residues from the cysteine to the phenylalanine. Only the CDR3 DNA is retained, 45 bases long and in frame from the first base. Trimming takes 6 bases from V and 0 bases from J, and the germline ends sit 13 bases apart. The protocol used for the library was PCR. Sequencing instrument: Illumina HiSeq 2500. To reduce PCR and sequencing biases, unique molecular identifiers were built into the TCR beta cDNA libraries. Per 1 to 10 million input T cells, approximately 500,000 cDNA molecules were obtained, such that each molecule approximated one T cell. The patient libraries were prepared and sequenced using the same protocol as the earlier healthy control dataset. Samples belonging to the same batch were prepared together, multiplexed and sequenced on a shared HiSeq lane. In the original analysis: MIGEC handled the raw barcoded reads, throwing out single-read molecular identifier groups before consensus assembly and CDR3 extraction. Clonotype tables were post-analysed with VDJtools, and diversity was normalized by down-sampling all datasets to the smallest sample size. To correct batch-related cross-sample contamination, repertoire overlap clustering matched CDR3 amino acid sequences but not nucleotide sequences. In-frame beta chains were kept once TCRdb had trimmed the public reads at Q25 with fastp and called clones with MiXCR. All rows with the same CDR3 protein become a single entry with the most common DNA and genes. It is TCRdb's table, rather than the study itself, that gives the V and J calls and clone size. This sample is represented by over 700,000 distinct CDR3 sequences; about 27% of them were singletons. Together, the top ten hold 0.5% to 0.6% of the sample.

Sequences were obtained from blood. This TCR was sampled from a girl aged 10 to 17 with multiple sclerosis. This receptor chain uses TRBV19 and TRBJ2-3, with the D gene not clear enough to name. The nucleotide sequence reads TGTGCCAGTAGCACACAACGGTCTAGCACAGATACGCAGTATTTT. This yields the protein CASSTQRSSTDTQYF.